This T cell receptor beta chain was retrieved from a study of blood T cell repertoires in COVID-19 (dated by TCRdb to 2020 to 2022). About the study as a whole: The collaborator samples originated in the United States, Italy and Spain and spanned the acute and convalescent phases of COVID-19. Where HLA class I and class II types were available, the types were taken from metadata supplied by the sample provider, not from assay-based typing. The material from the prospective study consisted of cDNA or gDNA derived from T cells, B-cell-depleted T cells, or PBMCs. A freely available public database, intended as a resource for researchers studying the immune response to SARS-CoV-2, is where the repertoires were released. Samples were obtained from the ongoing ImmuneRACE study (first 160 participants) and from 1,200 or so subjects provided by 6 global collaborators. A de-identified subject ID, COVID-19 status, age in years and sex were almost always included in the sample metadata. Deeply sampled blood TCRbeta repertoires from subjects exposed to, actively infected with, or recovered from COVID-19 were included in the dataset. What the authors observed across the whole study: How much clinical and demographic metadata was included differed by source and by participant, and the metadata was provided uncurated.

As regards this clone: Its binding antigen is unknown. It has no much larger one-base neighbor in the sample; base qualities were not kept.

Each collaborating institution followed its own protocols to collect whole blood in K2EDTA tubes. Collaborator samples were shipped for TCRbeta analysis as frozen whole blood, isolated PBMCs, or DNA extracted from either sample type. The CDR3 runs 16 amino acids, cysteine and phenylalanine included. CDR3 DNA is the only sequence kept; it has 48 bases, read in frame from the first base. V loses 6 bases at its end and J loses 1 base; junction bases beyond the gene matches: 7. The germline V gene (reference sequence) gives CDR1 as MNHEY and CDR2 as SMNVEV. TCRbeta CDR3 regions were amplified from genomic DNA by means of the immunoSEQ Assay, a bias-controlled multiplex PCR. The original pipeline was this. The number of nucleated cells in each sample was estimated from the amplification of reference gene primers within the assay. To quantify the absolute abundance of each unique TCRbeta CDR3 rearrangement, sequence reads were collapsed and filtered. Productive Simpson clonality was computed per sample as the square root of Simpson's diversity index over productive rearrangements. TCRdb took this table from immuneACCESS and kept in-frame rearrangements with V and J called. Such tables lack part of the clones; where checked against another copy, unresolved V genes explain under half of the gap, and the rest is unexplained. That table is the source of V, J and clone size, and D and trimming were worked out from the DNA. Present in this sample are about 57,000 clones, roughly 86% of which were seen just once. 8.2% of the sample belongs to the ten largest clones.

Sample: peripheral blood. The chain is assembled from TRBV27 and TRBJ1-5, and 9 bases in between align with TRBD1. The sequence was obtained from an elderly woman with acute or convalescent COVID-19. This receptor has the CDR3 CASRRTDRGSNQPQHF. In nucleotides, the sequence is TGTGCCAGCAGGAGAACAGACAGGGGGAGCAATCAGCCCCAGCATTTT.